This T cell receptor (beta chain) was sequenced during a study of OX40 agonist ivuxolimab in advanced cancers. By share, this clone counts as medium-sized. The assay was immunoSEQ multiplex PCR, and TCRdb's table has in-frame clones only and misses some. The top ten clones hold more than 1.3% of a sample with over 50,000 clones, around nine tenths of them seen once. This CDR3 is built from 15 residues. Germline loops: CDR1 SGHDT, CDR2 YYEEEE. V shed 4 bases and J shed 0 bases, with 11 bases lying between them. The source was CD4+ or CD8+ T cells sorted from blood, collected in a trial of the OX40 agonist ivuxolimab. The clonotype originates from an adult with an advanced solid tumor such as melanoma, head and neck, liver or kidney cancer. The chain recombines TRBV5-6 with TRBJ1-3; D may be TRBD1 (6 bases). The CDR3 is CASSPDSSSGNTIYF. The DNA for the CDR3 is TGTGCCAGCAGCCCGGACAGTTCCTCTGGAAACACCATATATTTT.